The T cell receptor beta chain under discussion was sequenced for a study of blood T cell repertoires in COVID-19. Looking at the study overall: Sample material is recorded as cDNA or gDNA derived from T cells, B-cell-depleted T cells, or PBMCs.

Original data processing: The authors estimated nucleated cell counts from reference gene primer amplification. Here immunoSEQ multiplex PCR was the method, and the copy in TCRdb shows in-frame clones only, minus some. V and J calls and clone size follow that table, whereas D and trimming were derived from the DNA. The table has fewer than 100,000 clones, 88% seen once; the top ten hold approximately 46%. This clonotype was sampled from a human donor in a cohort sampled during active COVID-19. Sequenced: peripheral blood.

The CDR3 sequence is CASSYSMSSGVRTGELFF. CDR3 sequence (DNA): TGTGCCAGCAGTTACTCGATGTCTTCGGGGGTCAGGACCGGGGAGCTGTTTTTT. This chain links TRBV6-2 or TRBV6-3 with TRBJ2-2, with D perhaps TRBD2 (6 bases). Germline-derived CDR1 and CDR2 are MNHEY and SVGEGT. Trimming left V 0 bases short and J 5 bases short, with 19 bases between. The CDR3 runs 18 residues.